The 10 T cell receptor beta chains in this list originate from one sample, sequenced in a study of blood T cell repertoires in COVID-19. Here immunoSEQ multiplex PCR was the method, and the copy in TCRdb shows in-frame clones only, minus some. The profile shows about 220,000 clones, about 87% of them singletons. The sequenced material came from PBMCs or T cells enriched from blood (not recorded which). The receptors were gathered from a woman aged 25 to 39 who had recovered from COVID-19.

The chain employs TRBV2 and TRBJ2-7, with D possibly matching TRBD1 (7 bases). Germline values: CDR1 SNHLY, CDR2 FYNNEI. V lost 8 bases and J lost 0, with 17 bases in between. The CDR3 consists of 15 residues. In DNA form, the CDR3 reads TGTGCCAGCGCCCGGCAGGGGGGTAGCTCCTACGAGCAGTACTTC. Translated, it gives CASARQGGSSYEQYF.

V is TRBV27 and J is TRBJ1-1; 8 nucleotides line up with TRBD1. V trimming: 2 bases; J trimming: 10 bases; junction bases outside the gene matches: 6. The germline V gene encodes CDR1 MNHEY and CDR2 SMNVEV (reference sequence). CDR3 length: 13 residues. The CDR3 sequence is CASSLNRQGRAFF. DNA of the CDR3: TGTGCCAGCAGTTTAAATAGACAGGGGAGAGCTTTCTTT.

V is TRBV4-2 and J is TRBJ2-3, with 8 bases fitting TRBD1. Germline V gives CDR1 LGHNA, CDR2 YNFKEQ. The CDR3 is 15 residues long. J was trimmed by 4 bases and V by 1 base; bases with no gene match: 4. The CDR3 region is CASSQGQGAPDTQYF. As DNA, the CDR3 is TGTGCCAGCAGCCAAGGGCAGGGGGCTCCAGATACGCAGTATTTT.

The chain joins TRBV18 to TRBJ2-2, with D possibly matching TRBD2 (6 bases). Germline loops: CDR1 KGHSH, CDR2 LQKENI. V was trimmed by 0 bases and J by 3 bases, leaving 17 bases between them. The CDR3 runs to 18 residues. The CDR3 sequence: CASSPPGLYNLYTGELFF. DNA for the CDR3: TGTGCCAGCTCACCACCGGGACTCTACAACCTCTACACCGGGGAGCTGTTTTTT.

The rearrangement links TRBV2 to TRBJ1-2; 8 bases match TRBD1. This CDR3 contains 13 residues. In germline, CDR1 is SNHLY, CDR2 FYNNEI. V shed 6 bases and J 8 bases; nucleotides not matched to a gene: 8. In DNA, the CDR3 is TGTGCCAGCAGGGACGACAGGGGAGGAGGCTACACCTTC. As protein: CASRDDRGGGYTF.

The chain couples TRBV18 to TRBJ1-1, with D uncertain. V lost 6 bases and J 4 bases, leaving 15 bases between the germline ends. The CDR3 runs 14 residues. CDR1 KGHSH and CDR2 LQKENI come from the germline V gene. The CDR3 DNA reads TGTGCCAGCTCCCCATTAGCGGTGAGCACTGAAGCTTTCTTT. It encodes CASSPLAVSTEAFF.

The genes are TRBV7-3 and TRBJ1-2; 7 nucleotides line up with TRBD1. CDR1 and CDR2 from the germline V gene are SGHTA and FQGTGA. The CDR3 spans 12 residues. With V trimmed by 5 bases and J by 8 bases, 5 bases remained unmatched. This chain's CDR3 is CASSPQGRGYTF. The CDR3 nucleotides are TGTGCCAGCAGCCCACAGGGGCGGGGCTACACCTTC.

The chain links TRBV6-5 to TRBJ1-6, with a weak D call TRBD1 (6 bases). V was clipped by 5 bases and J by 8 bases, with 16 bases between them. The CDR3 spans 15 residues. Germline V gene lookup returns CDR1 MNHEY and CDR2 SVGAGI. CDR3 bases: TGTGCCAGCAGTACCATCGACAGGTTTGATTCACCCCTCCACTTT. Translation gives CASSTIDRFDSPLHF.

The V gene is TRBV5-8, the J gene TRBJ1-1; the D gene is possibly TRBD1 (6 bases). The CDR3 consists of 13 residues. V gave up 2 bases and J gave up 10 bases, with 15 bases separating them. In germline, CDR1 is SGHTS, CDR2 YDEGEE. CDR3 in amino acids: CASSFRSRGAAFF. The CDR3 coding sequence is TGTGCCAGCAGCTTCAGATCCAGGGGCGCAGCTTTCTTT.

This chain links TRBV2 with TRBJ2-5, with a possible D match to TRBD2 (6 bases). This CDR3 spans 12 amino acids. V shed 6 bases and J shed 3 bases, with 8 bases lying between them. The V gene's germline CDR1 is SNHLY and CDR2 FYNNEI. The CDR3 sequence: CASRPGEETQYF. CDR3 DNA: TGTGCCAGCAGGCCGGGGGAAGAGACCCAGTACTTC.